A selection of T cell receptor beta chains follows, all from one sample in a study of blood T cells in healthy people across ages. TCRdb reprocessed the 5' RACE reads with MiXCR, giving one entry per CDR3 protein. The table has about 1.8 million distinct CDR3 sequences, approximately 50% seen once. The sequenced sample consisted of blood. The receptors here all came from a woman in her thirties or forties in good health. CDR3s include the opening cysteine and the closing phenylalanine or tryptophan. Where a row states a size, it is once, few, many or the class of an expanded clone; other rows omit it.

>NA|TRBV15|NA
CATSREQSSYNEQYF
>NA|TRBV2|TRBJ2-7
CASRWTSGGSNEQYF
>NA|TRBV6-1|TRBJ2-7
CASKGSGLSYEQYF
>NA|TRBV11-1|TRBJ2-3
CASSHTDTQNF
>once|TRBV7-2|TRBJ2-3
CAGSPQRGGVDTQYF
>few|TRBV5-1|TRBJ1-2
CASSLNRGGYGYTF
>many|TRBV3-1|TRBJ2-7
CASSQYYEQYF
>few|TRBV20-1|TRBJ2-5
CSARDPIAGRPIGQYF
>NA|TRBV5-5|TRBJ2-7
CASSWSGHSSYEQYF
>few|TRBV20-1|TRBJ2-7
CSARDELGQSSAYEQYF
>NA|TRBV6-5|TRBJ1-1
CASSYGGERATEAFF
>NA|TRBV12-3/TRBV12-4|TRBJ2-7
CASSAPTSGGVNEQYF
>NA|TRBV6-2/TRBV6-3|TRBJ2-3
CASSYGQERRFTDTQYF
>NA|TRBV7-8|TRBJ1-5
CASSLDPGQGADQPQHF
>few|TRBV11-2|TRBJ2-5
CASSLNRAGEETQYF
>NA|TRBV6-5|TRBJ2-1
CASSPGTVRYEQFF
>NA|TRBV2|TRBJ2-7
CASRVGALYYEQYF
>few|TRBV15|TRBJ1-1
CATRQGLNTEAFF
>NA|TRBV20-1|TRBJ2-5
CSANGGGFQETQYF
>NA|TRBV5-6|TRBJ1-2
CASSSMTGTGAANYYGYTF
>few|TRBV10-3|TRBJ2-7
CAIGGGPYEQYF
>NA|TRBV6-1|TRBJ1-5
CASSVTGADQPQHF
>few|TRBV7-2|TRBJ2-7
CASSLLIRYEQYF
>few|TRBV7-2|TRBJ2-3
CASTPGGASTDTQYF
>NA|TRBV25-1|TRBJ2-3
CASQGWVITDTQYF
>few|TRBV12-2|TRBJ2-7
CASRTRDRSSYEQYF
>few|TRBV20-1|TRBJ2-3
CSASLRDGTQYF
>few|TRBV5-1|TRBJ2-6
CASIAGSGANVLTF
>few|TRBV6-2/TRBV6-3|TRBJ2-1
CASRWGQGAVNEQFF
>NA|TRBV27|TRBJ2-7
CASSSGREGLYF
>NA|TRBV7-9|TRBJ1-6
CASSLGPSSSPLHF
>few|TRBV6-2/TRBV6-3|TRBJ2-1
CASRTSGGALDEQFF
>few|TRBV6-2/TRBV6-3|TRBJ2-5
CASIPPGKETQYF
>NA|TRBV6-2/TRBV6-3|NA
CASSFPSPEQYF
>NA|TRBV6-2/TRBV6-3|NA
CASSDPGELASEQYF
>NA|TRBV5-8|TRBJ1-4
CASSLAANEKLFF
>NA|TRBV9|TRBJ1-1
CASSVDGGPNTEAFF
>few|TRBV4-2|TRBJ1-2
CASSLSYNRGDYGYTF
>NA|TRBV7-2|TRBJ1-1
CATSPKGSGTEAFF
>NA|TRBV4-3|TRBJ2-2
CASSHRARELFF
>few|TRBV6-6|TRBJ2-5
CASIALRGGRETQYF
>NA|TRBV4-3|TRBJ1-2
CASSQDGNEAYGYTF
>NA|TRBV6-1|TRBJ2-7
CASRGDTYEQYF